Listed below are T cell receptor beta chains from one sample, sequenced in a study of T-cell memory formation after mild COVID-19. TCRdb reanalysed the 5' RACE reads using MiXCR and keeps one entry per CDR3 protein. This table has hundreds of thousands of distinct CDR3 sequences, about 23% appearing once. Sequencing was done on a sample of PBMCs or a T cell subset sorted from them (not recorded which). The receptors here all came from an adult woman who had mild COVID-19 (a few samples of this study predate the infection). Cell type and time point are not known. Each CDR3 is given with its conserved first and last residue.

>TRBJ2-1|TRBV27
CASRLLAGGLHNEQFF
>TRBJ2-7|TRBV20-1
CSARDDPTYEQYF
>TRBJ2-1|TRBV20-1
CSLRTSGTADSYNEQFF
>TRBJ1-2|TRBV9
CASSVGVGGGYGYTF
>TRBJ2-5|TRBV6-6
CASSPDRSGPAQYF
>TRBJ2-7|TRBV20-1
CSAVSFGGEQYF
>TRBJ2-7|TRBV5-1
CASSWPAGTGGYEQYF
>TRBJ2-2|TRBV6-4
CASSDGEGFTGELFF
>TRBJ2-7|TRBV5-1
CASSLATRSEQYF
>TRBJ2-1|TRBV5-1
CASSLTHTLYNEQFF
>TRBJ1-1|TRBV5-5
CASSSVSMNTEAFF
>TRBJ2-1|TRBV7-9
CASSLEGGALLNEQFF
>TRBJ2-6|TRBV6-5
CASSYSGQGPGLNVLTF
>TRBJ2-7|TRBV6-5
CASSYSHQRLTSGVNEQYF
>TRBJ1-1|TRBV5-5
CASSLEGRGLPEAFF
>TRBJ2-3|TRBV20-1
CSAREVGSGGSTDTQYF
>TRBJ2-7|TRBV6-4
CASSASAGPDTFYEQYF
>TRBJ2-7|TRBV5-1
CASSFGQESSEQYF
>TRBJ2-4|TRBV12-3/TRBV12-4
CASTSRVAGQNIQYF
>TRBJ2-3|TRBV7-8
CASSFLRLAGTDTQYF
>TRBJ2-3|TRBV5-1
CASSLGSYLAGGSTDTQYF
>TRBJ2-5|TRBV12-3/TRBV12-4
CASSLAGGPETQYF
>TRBJ2-7|TRBV15
CATSTDRSFSYEQYF
>TRBJ2-2|TRBV20-1
CSALTSGNTGELFF
>TRBJ1-6|TRBV2
CASSRGQGAPLDSPLHF
>TRBJ1-1|TRBV12-3/TRBV12-4
CASRFLTGDSEAFF
>TRBJ2-3|TRBV21-1
CASSSQGDREDTQYF
>TRBJ2-7|TRBV7-2
CASSLANRGEQYF
>TRBJ2-7|TRBV12-3/TRBV12-4
CATAGGSYEQYF
>TRBJ1-1|TRBV20-1
CSANQGVNTEAFF
>TRBJ2-5|TRBV7-9
CASSLTLRGIETQYF
>TRBJ2-1|TRBV4-2
CASSQDLSGRSREQFF
>TRBJ2-1|TRBV12-3/TRBV12-4
CASSLALAGLANEQFF
>TRBJ2-7|TRBV12-3/TRBV12-4
CASSAVGLAAGQYF
>TRBJ2-2|TRBV25-1
CASSEIGDAPGELFF
>TRBJ1-4|TRBV5-1
CASTSEDEKLFF
>TRBJ2-2|TRBV12-3/TRBV12-4
CASSPPVLSPGRTKTGELFF
>TRBJ1-2|TRBV29-1
CSVVEQSYGYTF
>TRBJ2-5|TRBV24-1
CATSDLGFQETQYF
>TRBJ2-2|TRBV12-3/TRBV12-4
CASSFNLKTSGNVGELFF
>TRBJ2-7|TRBV13
CASSLGSGNKYEQYF
>TRBJ2-2|TRBV4-3
CASSPGRGLGELFF
>TRBJ1-5|TRBV12-3/TRBV12-4
CASTATGGNQPQHF
>TRBJ2-1|TRBV19
CASNEIGKQFF
>TRBJ2-1|TRBV19
CASRIQTSGEPYNEQFF
>TRBJ2-2|TRBV4-1
CASNRGGGATGELFF
>TRBJ1-5|TRBV10-2
CASSQGGWQGNQPQHF
>TRBJ1-5|TRBV2
CASAKDRQRSNQPQHF
>TRBJ2-6|TRBV9
CASSVRLTGANVLTF
>TRBJ2-1|TRBV12-3/TRBV12-4
CASTSWSDRGNNEQFF
>TRBJ2-1|TRBV24-1
CATEAEAEKNEQFF
>TRBJ2-2|TRBV30
CAWGFTGELFF
>TRBJ2-3|TRBV20-1
CSASLRDSNTDTQYF
>TRBJ1-3|TRBV7-2
CASSLRRPGPGNTIYF
>TRBJ2-3|TRBV5-1
CASSFLVGGSTDTQYF
>TRBJ2-3|TRBV20-1
CSAEGVAQYF
>TRBJ2-2|TRBV2
CASRMQGRTGELFF
>TRBJ1-4|TRBV7-9
CASSGITNEKLFF
>TRBJ1-2|TRBV14
CASSQAGDDYGYTF